One and the same sample provided the 25 T cell receptor beta chains below, sequenced in a study of T cell responses to AZD1222 COVID-19 vaccine. Measured with immunoSEQ multiplex PCR; TCRdb has only the in-frame clones, and not every one. The sample lists 100,000 to 140,000 clones, about 85% occurring once. The sequencing here drew on peripheral blood, taken 28 days after the second AZD1222 dose. Receptors originate from an adult who received the AZD1222 COVID-19 vaccine.

The chain combines TRBV24-1 with TRBJ1-3; D is perhaps TRBD1 (6 bases). Germline V CDR1 and CDR2: KGHDR, SFDVKD. V lost 4 bases to trimming and J lost 0 bases, with 12 bases between them. This CDR3 spans 16 amino acids. CDR3 coding DNA: TGTGCCACCAGTGAGGGGGGGCTTCACTCTGGAAACACCATATATTTT. This translates into CATSEGGLHSGNTIYF.

This chain links TRBV7-9 with TRBJ2-7; D possibly corresponds to TRBD1 (5 bases). Germline V gene sequence: CDR1 SEHNR, CDR2 FQNEAQ (reference sequence). V was cut by 5 bases and J by 2 bases, with 10 bases left in between. The CDR3 consists of 13 residues. CDR3 bases: TGTGCCAGCAGCACGGACACGGCCTACGAGCAGTACTTC. It yields the protein CASSTDTAYEQYF.

The J gene is TRBJ1-1, the V gene TRBV7-9, with a tentative D call TRBD1 (5 bases). The CDR3 sequence is 12 residues long. V was shortened by 6 bases and J by 7 bases, with 12 bases between the two germline ends. The V gene's germline CDR1 is SEHNR and CDR2 FQNEAQ (reference sequence). The CDR3 here is CASRWQGGEAFF. The CDR3 nucleotides read TGTGCCAGCAGATGGCAGGGTGGTGAAGCTTTCTTT. Full variable domain (missing parts from reference TRBV7-9 and TRBJ1-1): DTGVSQNPRHKITKRGQNVTFRCDPISEHNRLYWYRQTLGQGPEFLTYFQNEAQLEKSRLLSDRFSAERPKGSFSTLEIQRTEQGDSAMYLCASRWQGGEAFFGQGTRLTVV.

V gene TRBV10-3 combines with J gene TRBJ1-1, with no clear D. Trimming took 4 bases from V and 3 from J, leaving 9 bases between them. The CDR3 consists of 13 residues. Germline-derived CDR1 and CDR2 are ENHRY and SYGVKD. The CDR3: CAISVLKDTEAFF. CDR3 sequence (DNA): TGTGCCATCAGTGTACTTAAGGACACTGAAGCTTTCTTT.

The V and J genes are TRBV6-5 and TRBJ2-1; D possibly matches TRBD1 or TRBD2 (5 bases each). The germline CDR1 and CDR2 sequences are MNHEY and SVGAGI. CDR3 size: 13 residues. The germline V and J ends were trimmed by 11 bases and 7 bases, with 18 bases remaining between them. In nucleotides, the CDR3 is TGTGCCGCTGGGAGACCTGGGGGTAATGAGCAGTTCTTC. As protein: CAAGRPGGNEQFF.

This chain connects TRBV12-3 or TRBV12-4 to TRBJ2-7; D perhaps matches TRBD1 (6 bases). The CDR3 sequence is 12 residues long. V lost 6 bases, J lost 4 bases, and 10 bases lay in between. CDR3 sequence reads: CASSATGYEQYF. In nucleotides, the CDR3 is TGTGCCAGCAGCGCGACAGGTTACGAGCAGTACTTC.

The V gene is TRBV7-8, the J gene TRBJ2-2; possible D gene TRBD1, 6 bases. The V gene lost 2 bases and the J gene lost 5 bases, with 24 bases spanning the gap. Germline CDR1 is SGHVS and CDR2 is FQNEAQ. This CDR3 has 19 residues. The CDR3 DNA reads TGTGCCAGCAGCTTATACCGAGATAGAAGGGGGATAAGGACCGGGGAGCTGTTTTTT. As protein: CASSLYRDRRGIRTGELFF.

This chain uses TRBV14 with TRBJ2-7; D gene unclear. This CDR3 has 14 amino acids. Looked up from germline, CDR1 is SGHDN and CDR2 is FVKESK. The germline V and J ends were trimmed by 0 bases and 1 base, with 7 bases remaining between them. CDR3 bases: TGTGCCAGCAGCCAAGATCGGCAGTCCTACGAGCAGTACTTC. This codes for CASSQDRQSYEQYF.

This chain connects TRBV7-9 to TRBJ2-7, with D possibly being TRBD1 (5 bases). The V gene's germline CDR1 is SEHNR and CDR2 FQNEAQ (reference sequence). CDR3 length: 14 residues. V was trimmed by 0 bases and J by 3 bases, leaving 9 bases between them. The CDR3 sequence is CASSLAAGLYEQYF. CDR3 coding DNA: TGTGCCAGCAGCTTAGCGGCAGGGCTCTACGAGCAGTACTTC. Variable domain in full (rest from reference TRBV7-9 and TRBJ2-7): DTGVSQNPRHKITKRGQNVTFRCDPISEHNRLYWYRQTLGQGPEFLTYFQNEAQLEKSRLLSDRFSAERPKGSFSTLEIQRTEQGDSAMYLCASSLAAGLYEQYFGPGTRLTVT.

The chain is built from TRBV5-1 and TRBJ2-6; tentative D call: TRBD1 (6 bases). The CDR3 runs 15 residues. Trimming stripped 6 bases from V and 3 bases from J, with 13 bases between. CDR1 and CDR2 (germline): SGHRS, YFSETQ. CDR3: CASNAQGLGANVLTF. The CDR3 DNA follows: TGCGCCAGCAACGCACAGGGCCTTGGGGCCAACGTCCTGACTTTC.

The chain combines TRBV5-8 with TRBJ2-1; D is unclear. Trimming left V 1 base short and J 2 bases short, with 10 bases between. Germline CDR1 SGHTS, CDR2 YDEGEE. CDR3 length equals 15 residues. The CDR3 sequence is CASSLRKGPYNEQFF. The CDR3 nucleotides read TGTGCCAGCAGCTTGCGAAAGGGTCCCTACAATGAGCAGTTCTTC.

As DNA, the CDR3 is TGTGCCAGCAGCTTAGAACAGGGCGGAGGCTACACCTTC. Protein product: CASSLEQGGGYTF. The rearrangement uses TRBV11-2 and TRBJ1-2; D is possibly TRBD1 (6 bases). Germline lookup yields CDR1 SGHAT and CDR2 FQNNGV. Trimming took off 0 bases at V and 8 bases at J, with 10 bases between the two ends. The CDR3 is 13 residues long.

This chain joins TRBV7-9 and TRBJ1-1, with D maybe TRBD1 (5 bases). This CDR3 comprises 13 residues. Per germline, CDR1 SEHNR and CDR2 FQNEAQ (reference sequence). Trimming took 5 bases from V and 3 from J, leaving 10 bases between them. The DNA for the CDR3 is TGTGCCAGCAGCCTGGGGGGGGACACTGAAGCTTTCTTT. Its translation: CASSLGGDTEAFF.

This clone was observed a handful of times. The CDR3 nucleotides are TGTGCCAGCAGCGTAAGGGACAGGAATGAAAAACTGTTTTTT. This sequence encodes CASSVRDRNEKLFF. The V and J genes are TRBV9 and TRBJ1-4; 8 nucleotides match TRBD1. From germline, CDR1 is SGDLS and CDR2 YYNGEE. The CDR3 runs 14 residues. V dropped 1 base and J dropped 5; count of bases not matched to a gene: 1.

V is TRBV5-1 and J is TRBJ2-2; no clear D. V lost 2 bases, J lost 1 base, and 6 bases lay in between. The CDR3 is made up of 14 amino acids. Germline V gene data show CDR1 as SGHRS and CDR2 as YFSETQ. CDR3 amino acids: CASSFKGNTGELFF. CDR3 coding DNA: TGCGCCAGCAGCTTCAAAGGGAACACCGGGGAGCTGTTTTTT.

The V and J genes are TRBV5-5 and TRBJ1-2; D is perhaps TRBD1 (6 bases). The CDR3 runs 14 residues. Looked up from germline, CDR1 is SGHKS and CDR2 is YYEKEE (reference sequence). V was clipped by 0 bases and J by 4 bases, with 10 bases between them. CDR3 protein: CASSLGGRPYGYTF. CDR3 DNA: TGTGCCAGCAGCTTGGGGGGGCGCCCCTATGGCTACACCTTC.

This sequence joins TRBV7-6 and TRBJ1-6; D is unclear. V was cut by 5 bases and J by 7 bases, with 18 bases left in between. The CDR3 is 16 residues long. The germline gives CDR1 SGHVS, CDR2 FNYEAQ. CDR3: CASSLYAAGRNSPLHF. The CDR3 DNA reads TGTGCCAGCAGCCTTTACGCGGCAGGTCGGAATTCACCCCTCCACTTT.

The chain links TRBV12-3 or TRBV12-4 to TRBJ1-1; possible D gene TRBD1, 6 bases. CDR3 size: 13 residues. V lost 6 bases and J lost 1, with 9 bases in between. CDR3 bases: TGTGCCAGCAGCCCACAGGGGAACACTGAAGCTTTCTTT. It is translated as CASSPQGNTEAFF.

This clone has a single count. The CDR3 region is CASSPRQGASGNTIYF. CDR3 coding DNA: TGTGCCAGCTCACCACGACAGGGGGCCTCTGGAAACACCATATATTTT. The V gene is TRBV18, the J gene TRBJ1-3, with 10 bases lining up with TRBD1. V shed 1 base and J 0 bases; nucleotides not matched to a gene: 0. Germline V gene data show CDR1 as KGHSH and CDR2 as LQKENI. The CDR3 extends over 16 amino acids. The entire variable domain, with the rest obtained from reference TRBV18 and TRBJ1-3, is as follows: NAGVMQNPRHLVRRRGQEARLRCSPMKGHSHVYWYRQLPEEGLKFMVYLQKENIIDESGMPKERFSAEFPKEGPSILRIQQVVRGDSAAYFCASSPRQGASGNTIYFGEGSWLTVV.

This chain joins TRBV7-9 and TRBJ1-1; possible D gene TRBD1, 6 bases. V was pared by 1 base and J by 5 bases, with 14 bases between. The CDR3 loop spans 15 amino acids. Germline values: CDR1 SEHNR, CDR2 FQNEAQ (reference sequence). CDR3 sequence: CASSLESGVGTEAFF. CDR3 nucleotides: TGTGCCAGCAGCTTAGAGTCAGGGGTTGGTACTGAAGCTTTCTTT.

J is TRBJ1-3 and V is TRBV5-6; D is uncertain. This CDR3 spans 15 amino acids. Germline CDR1 SGHDT, CDR2 YYEEEE. Trimming took 0 bases from V and 4 from J, leaving 11 bases between them. The CDR3 loop is CASSLGSLGGNTIYF. DNA of the CDR3: TGTGCCAGCAGCTTGGGGTCACTGGGAGGAAACACCATATATTTT.

The V and J genes are TRBV28 and TRBJ2-7, with D perhaps given as TRBD1 or TRBD2 (5 bases each). Between the trimmed V and J ends, which lost 5 bases and 2 bases, there was a span of 19 bases. The CDR3 loop spans 16 amino acids. The germline V gene has CDR1 MDHEN and CDR2 SYDVKM. The CDR3 sequence is CASSGLLLRVPYEQYF. CDR3 sequence (DNA): TGTGCCAGCAGTGGACTGCTCCTCAGGGTTCCCTACGAGCAGTACTTC.

The genes are TRBV19 and TRBJ1-2, with 7 bases lining up with TRBD1. The V gene's germline CDR1 is LNHDA and CDR2 SQIVND (reference sequence). V shed 0 bases, J shed 1 base, and the junction held 11 bases outside the gene matches. This CDR3 is 18 amino acids long. The DNA for the CDR3 is TGTGCCAGTAGTATAGATCGGGACAGCATTTCCTATAACTATGGCTACACCTTC. This sequence encodes CASSIDRDSISYNYGYTF.

In its sample, this clone was seen a few times. This rearrangement joins TRBV12-3 or TRBV12-4 to TRBJ2-6, with D uncertain. The V and J ends lost 6 bases and 1 base respectively, with 4 bases between them. The CDR3 totals 13 residues. The CDR3 loop reads CASSRSGANVLTF. For the CDR3, the DNA is TGTGCCAGCAGCCGTTCTGGGGCCAACGTCCTGACTTTC.

This clone showed up just a few times. The gene calls are TRBV12-3 or TRBV12-4 and TRBJ1-1; D is perhaps TRBD1 (6 bases). V was clipped by 2 bases and J by 5 bases, with 9 bases between them. The CDR3 spans 13 residues. Here the CDR3 reads CASSLNRVTEAFF. The CDR3 DNA reads as TGTGCCAGCAGTTTAAACAGGGTTACTGAAGCTTTCTTT.